The source of this T cell receptor (beta chain) is a study of graft-versus-host responses after intestinal transplantation. Overall study context: Multivisceral, liver-intestinal, or isolated intestinal transplants were given to recipients. Induction with anti-thymocyte globulin, then tacrolimus and steroids for roughly 3 years, was given to all recipients. Overall study findings and caveats: After transplant, early declines in HvG clones were associated with peak levels of circulating GvH clones.

The assay was immunoSEQ multiplex PCR, and TCRdb's table has in-frame clones only and misses some. The sample contains roughly 100,000 clones, about nine tenths of which appear only once. Note on this clone: The antigen remains unidentified.

The CDR3 runs to 13 residues. Trimming took off 1 base at V and 9 bases at J, with 10 bases between the two ends. Germline-derived CDR1 and CDR2 are LGHNA and YNFKEQ. The source is a human donor who was the organ donor for an intestinal transplant. Sample: unstimulated CD4+ T cells sorted from spleen or lymph node cells, taken before transplant. The rearrangement joins TRBV4-2 to TRBJ2-4; maybe TRBD1 (5 bases). CDR3 region: CASSQGIGAIQYF. The CDR3 DNA follows: TGTGCCAGCAGCCAAGGGATTGGGGCCATTCAGTACTTC.